These T cell receptor beta chains were read from a single sample in a study of cytomegalovirus exposure and HLA in healthy donors. Here immunoSEQ multiplex PCR was the method, and the copy in TCRdb shows in-frame clones only, minus some. The sample carries approximately 190,000 clones, roughly 68% recorded once. What was sequenced was PBMCs. These receptors all come from a man aged 35 to 55 in good health and CMV-seropositive. The CDR3 runs from the conserved cysteine through the conserved F or W. A D gene is named only where the DNA matches it firmly. The size of a clone is reported for some rows only, either as once, few or many, or as a class for expanded clones.

v_gene: TRBV6-5; j_gene: TRBJ2-3; d_gene: -; abundance: -; CDR3aa: CASSYSGRAVDTQYF; CDR3nt: TGTGCCAGCAGTTACTCAGGCAGGGCAGTAGATACGCAGTATTTT
v_gene: TRBV4-2; j_gene: TRBJ2-5; d_gene: -; abundance: -; CDR3aa: CASSQAARSETQYF; CDR3nt: TGTGCCAGCAGCCAAGCGGCGAGGAGTGAGACCCAGTACTTC
v_gene: TRBV10-3; j_gene: TRBJ1-1; d_gene: TRBD1; abundance: few; CDR3aa: CAITGGANTEAFF; CDR3nt: TGTGCCATAACAGGGGGAGCGAACACTGAAGCTTTCTTT
v_gene: TRBV27; j_gene: TRBJ2-7; d_gene: -; abundance: few; CDR3aa: CASRSNTASEQYF; CDR3nt: TGTGCCAGCAGATCAAACACAGCCTCCGAGCAGTACTTC
v_gene: TRBV10-3; j_gene: TRBJ2-3; d_gene: TRBD2; abundance: -; CDR3aa: CAISGGLASTDTQYF; CDR3nt: TGTGCCATCAGTGGCGGACTAGCGAGCACAGATACGCAGTATTTT
v_gene: TRBV5-4; j_gene: TRBJ2-2; d_gene: TRBD2; abundance: -; CDR3aa: CASSPSGGALGTGELFF; CDR3nt: TGTGCCAGCAGCCCGAGCGGGGGGGCCCTTGGAACCGGGGAGCTGTTTTTT
v_gene: TRBV6-5; j_gene: TRBJ2-2; d_gene: TRBD1; abundance: -; CDR3aa: CASTLRGGAGELFF; CDR3nt: TGTGCCAGCACCCTACGAGGGGGCGCCGGGGAGCTGTTTTTT
v_gene: TRBV4-1; j_gene: TRBJ2-5; d_gene: -; abundance: once; CDR3aa: CASSQLNQGETQYF; CDR3nt: TGCGCCAGCAGCCAATTGAACCAGGGAGAGACCCAGTACTTC
v_gene: TRBV5-6; j_gene: TRBJ2-3; d_gene: TRBD2; abundance: once; CDR3aa: CASSLGGGMTDTQYF; CDR3nt: TGTGCCAGCAGCTTAGGCGGGGGGATGACAGATACGCAGTATTTT
v_gene: TRBV7-9; j_gene: TRBJ1-6; d_gene: -; abundance: -; CDR3aa: CSSSFRRDNSPLHF; CDR3nt: TGTTCCAGCAGCTTCAGGCGAGATAATTCACCCCTCCACTTT
v_gene: TRBV10-1; j_gene: TRBJ2-1; d_gene: -; abundance: -; CDR3aa: CASSDGWEQFF; CDR3nt: TGCGCCAGCAGCGACGGGTGGGAGCAGTTCTTC
v_gene: TRBV6-6; j_gene: TRBJ1-1; d_gene: -; abundance: -; CDR3aa: CASSYSSGGNTEAFF; CDR3nt: TGTGCCAGCAGTTACTCGAGTGGAGGTAACACTGAAGCTTTCTTT
v_gene: TRBV9; j_gene: TRBJ1-4; d_gene: -; abundance: -; CDR3aa: CASSGERAGEKLFF; CDR3nt: TGTGCCAGCAGCGGGGAGAGGGCTGGTGAAAAACTGTTTTTT
v_gene: TRBV6-6; j_gene: TRBJ2-1; d_gene: -; abundance: -; CDR3aa: CASSYSPNNEQFF; CDR3nt: TGTGCCAGCAGTTACTCTCCCAACAATGAGCAGTTCTTC
v_gene: TRBV10-3; j_gene: TRBJ2-7; d_gene: TRBD2; abundance: -; CDR3aa: CAISGASGVSYEQYF; CDR3nt: TGTGCCATCAGTGGGGCTAGCGGAGTCTCCTACGAGCAGTACTTC
v_gene: TRBV15; j_gene: TRBJ2-5; d_gene: -; abundance: -; CDR3aa: CATSSRYQETQYF; CDR3nt: TGTGCCACCAGCAGCAGGTACCAAGAGACCCAGTACTTC
v_gene: TRBV5-4; j_gene: TRBJ2-1; d_gene: -; abundance: once; CDR3aa: CASSLATVNEQFF; CDR3nt: TGTGCCAGCAGCTTGGCGACAGTCAATGAGCAGTTCTTC
v_gene: TRBV11-2; j_gene: TRBJ2-7; d_gene: TRBD1; abundance: -; CDR3aa: CASSLSGQLYEQYF; CDR3nt: TGTGCCAGCAGCTTATCGGGACAGCTCTACGAGCAGTACTTC
v_gene: TRBV9; j_gene: TRBJ2-5; d_gene: TRBD2; abundance: -; CDR3aa: CASSVSGGLGETQYF; CDR3nt: TGTGCCAGCAGCGTCAGCGGGGGTTTGGGGGAGACCCAGTACTTC
v_gene: TRBV5-5; j_gene: TRBJ1-2; d_gene: -; abundance: -; CDR3aa: CASSLQTGEGNYGYTF; CDR3nt: TGTGCCAGCAGCCTACAGACAGGAGAAGGGAACTATGGCTACACCTTC
v_gene: TRBV5-1; j_gene: TRBJ2-7; d_gene: -; abundance: -; CDR3aa: CASKGEYEQYF; CDR3nt: TGCGCCAGCAAAGGAGAATACGAGCAGTACTTC
v_gene: TRBV10-3; j_gene: TRBJ2-7; d_gene: -; abundance: -; CDR3aa: CAIRRQDSYEQYF; CDR3nt: TGTGCCATCAGGAGACAGGACTCCTACGAGCAGTACTTC
v_gene: TRBV5-4; j_gene: TRBJ2-5; d_gene: -; abundance: -; CDR3aa: CASSLAGGTSRETQYF; CDR3nt: TGTGCCAGCAGCTTGGCTGGGGGGACCTCGCGAGAGACCCAGTACTTC
v_gene: TRBV27; j_gene: TRBJ2-7; d_gene: TRBD2; abundance: -; CDR3aa: CASSYSSGGLTYEQYF; CDR3nt: TGTGCCAGCAGCTATTCCAGCGGGGGCCTAACCTACGAGCAGTACTTC
v_gene: TRBV7-2; j_gene: TRBJ2-7; d_gene: TRBD1; abundance: -; CDR3aa: CASSQGTGVYEQYF; CDR3nt: TGTGCCAGCAGCCAGGGGACAGGGGTTTACGAGCAGTACTTC